This is a list of T cell receptor beta chains from one sample in a study of T cell responses to AZD1222 COVID-19 vaccine. Method: immunoSEQ multiplex PCR; TCRdb's copy keeps in-frame clones and lacks some. Seen here are more than 150,000 clones, roughly 90% observed once, and the top ten hold roughly 1.6%. The sequences come from peripheral blood, collected 28 days after the second AZD1222 dose. The receptors derive from an adult who received the AZD1222 COVID-19 vaccine. CDR3s include the opening cysteine and the closing phenylalanine or tryptophan. A D gene is named only where the DNA matches it firmly. Clone size is shown for a subset of rows, as once, few, many or a class of expanded clone.

clone_size j_call d_call v_call cdr3_nt cdr3_aa
once TRBJ1-5 - TRBV6-5 TGTGCCAGCAGTTACCAGGGATCCCAGCCCCAGCATTTT CASSYQGSQPQHF
- TRBJ1-1 - TRBV11-3 TGTGCCAGCAGCTTAGGCTTCCATCAAGGACAGCAGGGGAACACTGAAGCTTTCTTT CASSLGFHQGQQGNTEAFF
once TRBJ2-7 - TRBV27 TGTGCCAGCAGTCTTGGGCCGCCGTGGCAGTACTTC CASSLGPPWQYF
- TRBJ1-3 TRBD1 TRBV9 TGTGCCAGCAGCCCCCAGGGGGTGTCTGGAAACACCATATATTTT CASSPQGVSGNTIYF
- TRBJ2-4 TRBD1 TRBV5-4 TGTGCCAGCAGCCCGAGACAGGGGGCAGGAAACATTCAGTACTTC CASSPRQGAGNIQYF
- TRBJ2-2 - TRBV7-6 TGTGCCAGCAGCTCCGGGGGCAGGTCGGACACCGGGGAGCTGTTTTTT CASSSGGRSDTGELFF
- TRBJ1-1 TRBD1 TRBV7-2 TGTGCCAGCAGCTTAATGGGCAGGGGGCAAACTGAAGCTTTCTTT CASSLMGRGQTEAFF
- TRBJ2-2 - TRBV7-8 TGTGCCAGCACCCGACGACCCTTTACGAACACCGGGGAGCTGTTTTTT CASTRRPFTNTGELFF
- TRBJ1-6 TRBD1 TRBV28 TGTGCCAGTAGGGGGACAGGTAATTCACCCCTCCACTTT CASRGTGNSPLHF
- TRBJ1-2 TRBD1 TRBV6-5 TGTGCCAGCGGTAGACAGGGATCCGACTATGGCTACACCTTC CASGRQGSDYGYTF
- TRBJ2-1 - TRBV6-6 TGTGCCAGCACTATCGTCCCTAGCTCTGAGCAGTTCTTC CASTIVPSSEQFF
- TRBJ1-3 TRBD1 TRBV28 TGTGCCAGCAGTTCTCCCCCGGGACAGGGGTCTGGAAACACCATATATTTT CASSSPPGQGSGNTIYF
- TRBJ1-1 - TRBV4-1 TGCGCCAGCAGCCAAGGCACAAATTTAGAAGCTTTCTTT CASSQGTNLEAFF
- TRBJ2-5 - TRBV4-2 TGTGCCAGCAGCCCTTTTTTTGGGGAAAACCAAGAGACCCAGTACTTC CASSPFFGENQETQYF
once TRBJ2-2 TRBD2 TRBV4-1 TGCGCCAGCAGCCTGCGGGAGTTCACCGGGGAGCTGTTTTTT CASSLREFTGELFF
- TRBJ2-3 - TRBV27 TGTGCCAGCAGTTTCTATACCACAGATACGCAGTATTTT CASSFYTTDTQYF
few TRBJ2-1 - TRBV7-3 TGTGCCAGCAGCTCCTCAAGGACTGGAGGGGATGAGCAGTTCTTC CASSSSRTGGDEQFF
- TRBJ2-5 TRBD2 TRBV27 TGTGCCAGCATCGCTTTCGGGACTATTTACTTC CASIAFGTIYF
- TRBJ2-2 - TRBV15 TGTGCCACACTAGGATCGAACACCGGGGAGCTGTTTTTT CATLGSNTGELFF
- TRBJ1-6 TRBD1 TRBV27 TGTGCCAGCAGTCCCCGGACAGGGAGCTCCTATAATTCACCCCTCCACTTT CASSPRTGSSYNSPLHF
- TRBJ1-4 - TRBV5-1 TGCGCCAGCAGAGGAAGGACTGCAACTAATGAAAAACTGTTTTTT CASRGRTATNEKLFF
once TRBJ2-2 - TRBV15 TGTGCCACCAGCAGAGATCAGGGGAACACCGGGGAGCTGTTTTTT CATSRDQGNTGELFF
- TRBJ1-4 - TRBV30 TGTGCCTGGAACCAGGGGTCTGCAACTAATGAAAAACTGTTTTTT CAWNQGSATNEKLFF
- TRBJ2-5 - TRBV2 TGTGCCAGCACCCGTACTAGCCGGGAGACCCAGTACTTC CASTRTSRETQYF